The 13 T cell receptor beta chains below were found in one sample sequenced in a study of shared clonotypes between healthy human individuals. Generated by immunoSEQ multiplex PCR, the TCRdb table keeps only in-frame clones and is missing some. The data contain approximately 2.5 million clones, around nine tenths of them singletons. Sequenced material: naive CD4+ T cells sorted from blood. The subset denotes: CD45RA+ positively selected. These receptors all come from a man aged 18 to 35 in good health.

V gene TRBV7-8 combines with J gene TRBJ1-6; 9 bases line up with TRBD1. Germline V gives CDR1 SGHVS, CDR2 FQNEAQ. This CDR3 contains 14 residues. J was trimmed by 10 bases and V by 3 bases; bases with no gene match: 4. The CDR3 here is CASSFDRGTSPLHF. CDR3 nucleotides: TGTGCCAGCAGCTTTGACAGGGGGACGTCACCCCTCCACTTT.

The chain carries TRBV7-9 and TRBJ1-2; tentative D call: TRBD1 (5 bases). CDR1 SEHNR and CDR2 FQNEAQ come from the germline V gene (reference sequence). V was cut by 8 bases and J by 0 bases, with 13 bases left in between. The CDR3 is 14 residues long. The CDR3 region is CASGTGHPNYGYTF. In DNA, the CDR3 is TGTGCCAGCGGCACCGGACACCCTAACTATGGCTACACCTTC.

V usage is TRBV15 and J usage is TRBJ2-5; the D is unclear. The J call may be in error: the DNA end matches TRBJ2-7 better. The CDR3 consists of 14 residues. Germline values: CDR1 LNHNV, CDR2 YYDKDF (reference sequence). CDR3 sequence (DNA): TGTGCCACCAGCAGAGATTACGGCACCTACGAGCAGTACTTC. It specifies CATSRDYGTYEQYF.

This clone showed up just a few times. The rearrangement joins TRBV5-6 to TRBJ1-5, with D maybe TRBD1 (5 bases). The CDR3 contains 15 residues. Germline CDR1 and CDR2: SGHDT and YYEEEE. Trimming pared 5 bases from V and 7 bases from J, leaving 19 bases between. The CDR3 loop reads CASRVGLNHQQPQHF. The DNA of the CDR3 is TGTGCCAGCAGGGTGGGACTGAACCATCAGCAGCCCCAGCATTTT. The full variable domain, in which reference TRBV5-6 and TRBJ1-5 provide the parts outside the CDR3, is DAGVTQSPTHLIKTRGQQVTLRCSPKSGHDTVSWYQQALGQGPQFIFQYYEEEERQRGNFPDRFSGHQFPNYSSELNVNALLLGDSALYLCASRVGLNHQQPQHFGDGTRLSIL.

This chain connects TRBV19 to TRBJ1-2, with 7 positions matching TRBD1. The junction had 6 bases not matched to a gene; V was cut back by 4 bases and J by 4 bases. This CDR3 comprises 14 residues. Germline lookup yields CDR1 LNHDA and CDR2 SQIVND (reference sequence). The CDR3 here is CASSKGTAIYGYTF. The CDR3 DNA sequence: TGTGCCAGTAGTAAAGGGACAGCGATCTATGGCTACACCTTC.

The chain employs TRBV18 and TRBJ2-3; D remains ambiguous. CDR3 length: 15 residues. Trimming took 3 bases from V and 2 from J, leaving 12 bases between them. Germline-derived CDR1 and CDR2 are KGHSH and LQKENI. The CDR3 loop is CASSPLNLDTDTQYF. The CDR3 DNA reads TGTGCCAGCTCACCCCTCAACCTAGACACAGATACGCAGTATTTT.

The chain joins TRBV9 to TRBJ2-7, with D perhaps given as TRBD1 or TRBD2 (6 bases each). V shed 0 bases and J shed 7 bases, with 26 bases lying between them. CDR1 and CDR2 from the germline V gene are SGDLS and YYNGEE. The CDR3 is 18 amino acids. CDR3 in DNA: TGTGCCAGCAGCGTAGCTACGGGGGATAGGGGGTTCACCGATGAGCAGTACTTC. Protein product: CASSVATGDRGFTDEQYF.

This chain joins TRBV10-3 and TRBJ1-5, with D perhaps matching TRBD1 (5 bases). The CDR3 spans 13 residues. Germline V lookup: CDR1 ENHRY, CDR2 SYGVKD. Deletions cut 11 bases from V and 5 bases from J, with 16 bases between. The CDR3 protein is CASRLGEDQPQHF. CDR3 coding DNA: TGTGCCTCACGGTTAGGGGAAGATCAGCCCCAGCATTTT.

Comment on this clone: Different DNA sequences within this sample yield the same CDR3. This chain joins TRBV9 and TRBJ2-2; D might be TRBD2 (5 bases). Trimming shortened V by 0 bases and J by 0 bases, and 6 bases separated the two germline ends. The CDR3 spans 15 residues. Looked up from germline, CDR1 is SGDLS and CDR2 is YYNGEE. CDR3 amino acids: CASSVAAANTGELFF. CDR3 DNA sequence: TGTGCCAGCAGCGTAGCAGCGGCGAACACCGGGGAGCTGTTTTTT.

J is TRBJ2-7 and V is TRBV29-1, with 9 bases lining up with TRBD1. V shed 7 bases and J 2 bases; nucleotides not matched to a gene: 9. The germline gives CDR1 SQVTM, CDR2 ANQGSEA. This CDR3 has 14 residues. CDR3 region: CSALSRDRAYEQYF. In DNA, the CDR3 is TGCAGCGCCCTCTCCCGGGACAGGGCCTACGAGCAGTACTTC.

V and J are TRBV10-3 and TRBJ1-1; 11 nucleotides agree with TRBD1. Germline V lookup: CDR1 ENHRY, CDR2 SYGVKD. V lost 4 bases and J lost 5; bases outside the gene matches: 3. The CDR3 contains 14 residues. CDR3 region: CAISVGQGETEAFF. The CDR3 DNA is TGTGCCATCAGTGTGGGACAGGGGGAAACTGAAGCTTTCTTT.

Concerning this clone itself: The final CDR3 position lacks the conserved phenylalanine or tryptophan, pointing to a likely read error. No DNA is shown, since the ends of the CDR3 on it are uncertain; the CDR3 is the one TCRdb lists. The chain has TRBV6-5 and TRBJ2-4; the listed D gene, TRBD2, was not tested against the DNA. From its first to its last residue, the CDR3 has 8 amino acids. Germline V CDR1 and CDR2: MNHEY, SVGAGI. The CDR3 here is CASSWRLA.

The genes are TRBV19 and TRBJ1-4, with D tentatively TRBD1 (5 bases). The CDR3 is 11 amino acids. CDR1 is LNHDA and CDR2 is SQIVND in the germline V gene (reference sequence). Trimming left V 7 bases short and J 12 bases short, with 12 bases between. CDR3 nucleotides: TGTGCCAGTACCGGGACTACTGAACTGTTTTTT. Translated: CASTGTTELFF.